This is a list of T cell receptor beta chains from one sample in a study of early T cells in non-severe SARS-CoV-2 infection. Using its own MiXCR run on the 5' RACE reads, TCRdb lists one record per CDR3 protein. The table records over 80,000 distinct CDR3 sequences, roughly 12% of them present only once. Sample: whole blood, taken at baseline. These receptor sequences come from an adult who was a healthcare worker with PCR-confirmed SARS-CoV-2 infection or an uninfected control (not recorded which). CDR3s include the opening cysteine and the closing phenylalanine or tryptophan. D genes are given only for firm matches. Clone size is given for some rows only: seen once, a few or many times, or a class if the clone is expanded.

j_call: TRBJ1-2
d_call: NA
v_call: TRBV11-2
clone_size: many
cdr3_nt: TGTGCCAGCAGCCCGAAGGGGGTTGGCTACACCTTC
cdr3_aa: CASSPKGVGYTF

j_call: TRBJ2-6
d_call: NA
v_call: TRBV5-1
clone_size: NA
cdr3_nt: TGCGCCAGCAGCTGGGGATCCTCTGGGGCCAACGTCCTGACTTTC
cdr3_aa: CASSWGSSGANVLTF

j_call: TRBJ2-5
d_call: TRBD2
v_call: TRBV28
clone_size: few
cdr3_nt: TGTGCCAGCAGCCCTACCCTAGCGGGTCGGGGCCAAGAGACCCAGTACTTC
cdr3_aa: CASSPTLAGRGQETQYF

j_call: TRBJ1-5
d_call: NA
v_call: TRBV5-1
clone_size: NA
cdr3_nt: TGCGCCAGCAGCTTGGGTGACAGTTTTAGTCAGCCCCAGCATTTT
cdr3_aa: CASSLGDSFSQPQHF

j_call: TRBJ2-1
d_call: NA
v_call: TRBV18
clone_size: NA
cdr3_nt: TGTGCCAGCTCACCGGGGAAAGCTGAGCAGTTCTTC
cdr3_aa: CASSPGKAEQFF

j_call: TRBJ2-3
d_call: NA
v_call: TRBV29-1
clone_size: NA
cdr3_nt: TGCAGCGTTGACCAGAGCACAGATACGCAGTATTTT
cdr3_aa: CSVDQSTDTQYF

j_call: TRBJ2-2
d_call: TRBD2
v_call: TRBV29-1
clone_size: many
cdr3_nt: TGCAGCGTTGCGGGACTAGCGGAGAACACCGGGGAGCTGTTTTTT
cdr3_aa: CSVAGLAENTGELFF

j_call: TRBJ2-7
d_call: TRBD2
v_call: TRBV27
clone_size: few
cdr3_nt: TGTGCCAGCAGTCCCTTGGCGGGACTAACCTACGAGCAGTACTTC
cdr3_aa: CASSPLAGLTYEQYF

j_call: TRBJ2-4
d_call: NA
v_call: TRBV11-2
clone_size: NA
cdr3_nt: TGTGCCAGCAGCTTTCTAGCCAAAAACATTCAGTACTTC
cdr3_aa: CASSFLAKNIQYF

j_call: TRBJ1-6
d_call: NA
v_call: TRBV12-3/TRBV12-4
clone_size: few
cdr3_nt: TGTGCCAGCAGCCCCGAGCCTGGCTATAATTCACCCCTCCACTTT
cdr3_aa: CASSPEPGYNSPLHF

j_call: TRBJ1-5
d_call: NA
v_call: TRBV7-9
clone_size: few
cdr3_nt: TGTGCCAGCAGCTTTCTTAACTATGAGCCCCAGCATTTT
cdr3_aa: CASSFLNYEPQHF

j_call: TRBJ2-1
d_call: TRBD1
v_call: TRBV6-5
clone_size: NA
cdr3_nt: TGTGCCAGCAAAAAGGGACAGGGAGTATCAAGGCAGTTCTTC
cdr3_aa: CASKKGQGVSRQFF

j_call: TRBJ1-6
d_call: NA
v_call: TRBV10-3
clone_size: NA
cdr3_nt: TGTGCCATCAGTGAAGCCGGGACGGGCAATTCACCCCTCCACTTT
cdr3_aa: CAISEAGTGNSPLHF

j_call: TRBJ2-7
d_call: TRBD2
v_call: TRBV13
clone_size: NA
cdr3_nt: TGTGCCAGCAGCTCTCAAGGTATTAGCGGGAGCTCCTACGAGCAGTACTTC
cdr3_aa: CASSSQGISGSSYEQYF

j_call: TRBJ2-2
d_call: TRBD2
v_call: TRBV5-1
clone_size: few
cdr3_nt: TGCGCCAGCAGCGCGACTAGCGGGAGTGGCGGGGAGCTGTTTTTT
cdr3_aa: CASSATSGSGGELFF

j_call: TRBJ2-7
d_call: NA
v_call: TRBV25-1
clone_size: many
cdr3_nt: TGTGCCAGCAGTGGGGCAGGGAGGTACGAGCAGTACTTC
cdr3_aa: CASSGAGRYEQYF

j_call: TRBJ1-6
d_call: NA
v_call: TRBV30
clone_size: few
cdr3_nt: TGTGCCTGGAACAGGAAGGATCGGTCACCCCTCCACTTT
cdr3_aa: CAWNRKDRSPLHF

j_call: TRBJ1-6
d_call: NA
v_call: TRBV28
clone_size: many
cdr3_nt: TGTGCCAGCAGTTTAAGGCAGGGAGGTTCACCCCTCCACTTT
cdr3_aa: CASSLRQGGSPLHF

j_call: TRBJ2-2
d_call: TRBD1
v_call: TRBV2
clone_size: medium-sized
cdr3_nt: TGTGCCAGCAGTACAGGGGAGTTGGCACCCGGGGAGCTGTTTTTT
cdr3_aa: CASSTGELAPGELFF

j_call: TRBJ2-7
d_call: NA
v_call: TRBV7-8
clone_size: many
cdr3_nt: TGTGCCAGCAGCCAAACCAGCAAGGCCTACGAGCAGTACTTC
cdr3_aa: CASSQTSKAYEQYF

j_call: TRBJ1-5
d_call: NA
v_call: TRBV28
clone_size: NA
cdr3_nt: TGTGCCAGCAGTTGGGCCGGAAGTAGCAATCAGCCCCAGCATTTT
cdr3_aa: CASSWAGSSNQPQHF

j_call: TRBJ1-2
d_call: TRBD1
v_call: TRBV6-6
clone_size: few
cdr3_nt: TGTGCCAGCACCCCGAACCCCATGACAGGGACCTATGGCTACACCTTC
cdr3_aa: CASTPNPMTGTYGYTF

j_call: TRBJ2-2
d_call: NA
v_call: TRBV5-4
clone_size: many
cdr3_nt: TGTGCCAGCAGCTTGACAGGAGGGACCGGGGAGCTGTTTTTT
cdr3_aa: CASSLTGGTGELFF

j_call: TRBJ1-2
d_call: NA
v_call: TRBV12-3/TRBV12-4
clone_size: NA
cdr3_nt: TGTGCCAGCAGTTTAATTCAGTCGTATGGCTACACCTTC
cdr3_aa: CASSLIQSYGYTF

j_call: TRBJ2-1
d_call: TRBD2
v_call: TRBV12-3/TRBV12-4
clone_size: few
cdr3_nt: TGTGCCAGCAGTCTACTAGCGGGGGGGCTAAATGAGCAGTTCTTC
cdr3_aa: CASSLLAGGLNEQFF

j_call: TRBJ2-3
d_call: NA
v_call: TRBV11-3
clone_size: NA
cdr3_nt: TGTGCCAGCAGCTTCGCCGGCCCAGATACGCAGTATTTT
cdr3_aa: CASSFAGPDTQYF

j_call: TRBJ1-1
d_call: TRBD1
v_call: TRBV2
clone_size: NA
cdr3_nt: TGTGCCAGCAGGCCGGACAGGGCAAATACTGAAGCTTTCTTT
cdr3_aa: CASRPDRANTEAFF

j_call: TRBJ2-3
d_call: NA
v_call: TRBV21-1
clone_size: many
cdr3_nt: TGTGCCAGCAGCAAAGCGCTTTGGGGGAGCGGGGACACAGATACGCAGTATTTT
cdr3_aa: CASSKALWGSGDTDTQYF

j_call: TRBJ1-1
d_call: NA
v_call: TRBV5-1
clone_size: many
cdr3_nt: TGCGCCAGCAGCTTGGGCAGGAACACTGAAGCTTTCTTT
cdr3_aa: CASSLGRNTEAFF

j_call: TRBJ2-7
d_call: NA
v_call: TRBV11-2
clone_size: NA
cdr3_nt: TGTGCCAGCAGCGGCTTCCCCAGTGACGAGCAGTACTTC
cdr3_aa: CASSGFPSDEQYF

j_call: TRBJ1-1
d_call: NA
v_call: TRBV7-2
clone_size: many
cdr3_nt: TGTGCCAGCAGCTTAGAACCAACTCGAGTCACTGAAGCTTTCTTT
cdr3_aa: CASSLEPTRVTEAFF

j_call: TRBJ2-2
d_call: NA
v_call: TRBV12-3/TRBV12-4
clone_size: few
cdr3_nt: TGTGCCAGCAGCCTCCGGACGGCGAACACCGGGGAGCTGTTTTTT
cdr3_aa: CASSLRTANTGELFF

j_call: TRBJ1-5
d_call: TRBD1
v_call: TRBV6-1
clone_size: few
cdr3_nt: TGTGCCAGCAGGGGACAGGGGGACAGCAATCAGCCCCAGCATTTT
cdr3_aa: CASRGQGDSNQPQHF

j_call: TRBJ2-3
d_call: TRBD1
v_call: TRBV7-2
clone_size: few
cdr3_nt: TGTGCCAGCAGCTTACCCTCCTGGACAGGGCTAAGCACAGATACGCAGTATTTT
cdr3_aa: CASSLPSWTGLSTDTQYF

j_call: TRBJ2-1
d_call: TRBD2
v_call: TRBV2
clone_size: once
cdr3_nt: TGTGCCAGCAGTCGTACTAGCGGGGTGTACGCTGAGCAGTTCTTC
cdr3_aa: CASSRTSGVYAEQFF

j_call: TRBJ1-2
d_call: TRBD1
v_call: TRBV7-2
clone_size: few
cdr3_nt: TGTGCCAGCAGCTTCCTAAGACAGGGGGCAATATCGGGTAGATCCTGGTATGGCTACACCTTC
cdr3_aa: CASSFLRQGAISGRSWYGYTF

j_call: TRBJ2-1
d_call: TRBD2
v_call: TRBV28
clone_size: NA
cdr3_nt: TGTGCCAGCACCTTCGGGCTAGCGGCCTACAATGAGCAGTTCTTC
cdr3_aa: CASTFGLAAYNEQFF

j_call: TRBJ1-1
d_call: TRBD1
v_call: TRBV12-3/TRBV12-4
clone_size: few
cdr3_nt: TGTGCCAGCACCCCTCAGGGGGCGCCGGGGGGCACTGAAGCTTTCTTT
cdr3_aa: CASTPQGAPGGTEAFF

j_call: TRBJ2-2
d_call: TRBD1
v_call: TRBV19
clone_size: few
cdr3_nt: TGTGCCAGTAGAACGGGACAGGGGGACACCGGGGAGCTGTTTTTT
cdr3_aa: CASRTGQGDTGELFF

j_call: TRBJ1-1
d_call: NA
v_call: TRBV5-5
clone_size: few
cdr3_nt: TGTGCCAGCAGCTTGGGAGTGGGCCGGACTGAAGCTTTCTTT
cdr3_aa: CASSLGVGRTEAFF

j_call: TRBJ2-2
d_call: TRBD2
v_call: TRBV12-5
clone_size: many
cdr3_nt: TGTGCTAGTGGTCTCCCCCAGAGCGGGGGAACGACATGGGTCACCGGGGAGCTGTTTTTT
cdr3_aa: CASGLPQSGGTTWVTGELFF

j_call: TRBJ2-3
d_call: NA
v_call: TRBV18
clone_size: many
cdr3_nt: TGTGCCAGCTCACCACCCGTAGATACGCAGTATTTT
cdr3_aa: CASSPPVDTQYF

j_call: TRBJ2-1
d_call: NA
v_call: TRBV7-6
clone_size: many
cdr3_nt: TGTGCCAGCAGCTCTGGGCTACAGGGAGGGCAGTTCTTC
cdr3_aa: CASSSGLQGGQFF

j_call: TRBJ2-3
d_call: TRBD2
v_call: TRBV10-3
clone_size: few
cdr3_nt: TGTGCCATCAGTAAACTAGCGGGGGGCTCCCTCGGCACAGATACGCAGTATTTT
cdr3_aa: CAISKLAGGSLGTDTQYF

j_call: TRBJ1-5
d_call: NA
v_call: TRBV28
clone_size: few
cdr3_nt: TGTGCCAGCAGTCTCCCGGGGGGGCTCTGGCAGCCCCAGCATTTT
cdr3_aa: CASSLPGGLWQPQHF

j_call: TRBJ2-1
d_call: NA
v_call: TRBV12-3/TRBV12-4
clone_size: NA
cdr3_nt: TGTGCCAGCAGCCTACAGGGACCGCCGATTTCCGATGAGCAGTTCTTC
cdr3_aa: CASSLQGPPISDEQFF

j_call: TRBJ2-5
d_call: TRBD1
v_call: TRBV28
clone_size: NA
cdr3_nt: TGTGCCAGCAGTCCCAGACAGGGGCTCCAAGAGACCCAGTACTTC
cdr3_aa: CASSPRQGLQETQYF

j_call: TRBJ2-3
d_call: NA
v_call: TRBV5-8
clone_size: NA
cdr3_nt: TGTGCCAGCAGCTTCCGGGACGTGGATACGCAGTATTTT
cdr3_aa: CASSFRDVDTQYF

j_call: TRBJ2-1
d_call: TRBD2
v_call: TRBV10-3
clone_size: NA
cdr3_nt: TGTGCCATCAGTGAGCCCCTTTCGGGGGGGGTATACAATGAGCAGTTCTTC
cdr3_aa: CAISEPLSGGVYNEQFF

j_call: TRBJ2-7
d_call: NA
v_call: TRBV4-2
clone_size: few
cdr3_nt: TGTGCCAGCAGCCAAGAAGGCGACAGGCTGACCCCCTACGAGCAGTACTTC
cdr3_aa: CASSQEGDRLTPYEQYF

j_call: TRBJ2-1
d_call: NA
v_call: TRBV29-1
clone_size: many
cdr3_nt: TGCAGCAGCAGGGTTAGTGATGAGCAGTTCTTC
cdr3_aa: CSSRVSDEQFF

j_call: TRBJ1-5
d_call: NA
v_call: TRBV11-2
clone_size: many
cdr3_nt: TGTGCCAGCAGCTCTCGGGGCAATCAGCCCCAGCATTTT
cdr3_aa: CASSSRGNQPQHF

j_call: TRBJ1-1
d_call: NA
v_call: TRBV20-1
clone_size: many
cdr3_nt: TGCAGTGCTAGTCACGGGAACACTGAAGCTTTCTTT
cdr3_aa: CSASHGNTEAFF